A single sample is the source of the 32 T cell receptor beta chains below, sequenced in a study of cytotoxic CD8 clonotypes in ibrutinib-treated CLL. Sequencing used immunoSEQ multiplex PCR; TCRdb keeps in-frame clones, though not all of them. The data hold fewer than 400,000 clones, with approximately 67% observed a single time. The sample here was PBMCs, taken after 36 months of ibrutinib treatment. These receptors were collected from a human donor with chronic lymphocytic leukemia.

This chain uses TRBV19 with TRBJ1-5; the D is unclear. Looked up from germline, CDR1 is LNHDA and CDR2 is SQIVND (reference sequence). This CDR3 spans 12 amino acids. V lost 3 bases to trimming and J lost 7 bases, with 7 bases between them. CDR3 sequence: CASSIQSQPQHF. CDR3 nucleotide sequence: TGTGCCAGTAGTATTCAAAGCCAGCCCCAGCATTTT.

This clone was detected a few times. V and J are TRBV7-8 and TRBJ2-2; 8 positions agree with TRBD1. This CDR3 contains 15 residues. The V segment lost 2 bases and the J segment 6 bases; nucleotides outside the gene matches: 5. Looked up from germline, CDR1 is SGHVS and CDR2 is FQNEAQ. The CDR3 spells CASSLLPDRAGELFF. Here the CDR3 DNA reads TGTGCCAGCAGCTTACTTCCGGACAGGGCCGGGGAGCTGTTTTTT.

For this clone: The sample contains more than one DNA sequence encoding this CDR3. The chain carries TRBV9 and TRBJ2-7; D is uncertain. CDR1 is SGDLS, CDR2 YYNGEE, per germline. V lost 0 bases, J lost 0 bases, and 4 bases lay in between. The CDR3 covers 13 residues. CDR3 amino acids: CASSVGASYEQYF. The CDR3 coding sequence is TGTGCCAGCAGCGTAGGGGCCTCCTACGAGCAGTACTTC.

This chain links TRBV5-1 with TRBJ1-6; D is unclear. The germline gives CDR1 SGHRS, CDR2 YFSETQ. This CDR3 region has 14 residues. Trimming pared 1 base from V and 5 bases from J, leaving 7 bases between. CDR3 residues: CASSLYGNNSPLHF. The CDR3 nucleotides are TGCGCCAGCAGCTTGTACGGGAATAATTCACCCCTCCACTTT.

This chain uses TRBV5-5 with TRBJ2-7; TRBD2 matches at 8 bases. Trimming took 0 bases from V and 3 from J; bases not matched to a gene: 2. The CDR3 is 14 residues long. CDR1 SGHKS and CDR2 YYEKEE come from the germline V gene (reference sequence). CDR3 loop: CASSLAAGVYEQYF. CDR3 nucleotides: TGTGCCAGCAGCTTGGCAGCGGGGGTCTACGAGCAGTACTTC.

The chain joins TRBV18 to TRBJ1-2, with 7 bases fitting TRBD1. This CDR3 region has 15 residues. In germline, CDR1 is KGHSH, CDR2 LQKENI. The trim removed 3 bases at V and 2 bases at J, leaving 6 bases unmatched. The CDR3 is CASSPSTGTNYGYTF. CDR3 sequence (DNA): TGTGCCAGCTCACCTTCGACAGGGACAAACTATGGCTACACCTTC.

This rearrangement joins TRBV11-3 to TRBJ2-7; D uncertain. This CDR3 is built from 13 residues. The germline V gene encodes CDR1 SGHNT and CDR2 YENEEA. V was trimmed by 4 bases and J by 4 bases, leaving 11 bases between them. The DNA of the CDR3 is TGTGCCAGCAGCTCTGGAGTCCATTACGAGCAGTACTTC. Protein sequence: CASSSGVHYEQYF.

In DNA form, the CDR3 reads TGCGCCAGCAGCCAAGAAGACAGGGCTACAGATACGCAGTATTTT. This sequence encodes CASSQEDRATDTQYF. The chain joins TRBV4-3 to TRBJ2-3; 7 bases map to TRBD1. V was clipped by 0 bases and J by 3 bases; unmatched bases: 3. Germline V gene sequence: CDR1 LGHNA, CDR2 YSLEER. The CDR3 is 15 amino acids.

This chain uses TRBV10-2 with TRBJ2-1, with 9 bases that match TRBD2. V trimming: 6 bases; J trimming: 5 bases; junction bases outside the gene matches: 17. The CDR3 runs 18 residues. CDR1 and CDR2 from the germline V gene are WSHSY and SAAADI. CDR3 protein: CASRYGTSKRTSHNEQFF. The DNA for the CDR3 is TGCGCCAGCAGGTACGGGACTAGCAAACGGACTAGCCACAATGAGCAGTTCTTC.

The chain employs TRBV9 and TRBJ2-7; D might be TRBD2 (5 bases). Germline CDR1 SGDLS, CDR2 YYNGEE. This CDR3 comprises 13 residues. The germline V and J ends were trimmed by 3 bases and 7 bases, with 14 bases remaining between them. CDR3 amino acids: CASSAGGLEEQYF. The CDR3 DNA sequence: TGTGCCAGCAGCGCCGGCGGGCTAGAAGAGCAGTACTTC.

This sequence joins TRBV2 and TRBJ1-2; TRBD1 agrees at 7 bases. The CDR3 runs to 17 residues. Germline-derived CDR1 and CDR2 are SNHLY and FYNNEI. V shed 5 bases, J shed 4 bases, and the junction held 16 bases outside the gene matches. The CDR3 protein is CASSLSGGQIRGYGYTF. The CDR3 DNA reads TGTGCCAGCAGTCTCTCAGGGGGGCAGATCCGGGGCTATGGCTACACCTTC.

The V gene is TRBV6-5, the J gene TRBJ2-3, with D maybe TRBD2 (6 bases). CDR3 size: 16 residues. Germline V CDR1 and CDR2: MNHEY, SVGAGI. Between the trimmed V and J ends, which lost 4 bases and 5 bases, there was a span of 19 bases. The CDR3 nucleotides are TGTGCCAGCAGTTCCCGGGGACGGGGGAGGAGAGATACGCAGTATTTT. Translated, it gives CASSSRGRGRRDTQYF.

The CDR3 protein is CASRDLAGEVYEQYF. The CDR3 nucleotides read TGTGCCAGCAGGGACCTAGCGGGGGAAGTCTACGAGCAGTACTTC. This chain uses TRBV6-5 with TRBJ2-7, with 10 bases aligning to TRBD2. This CDR3 has 15 residues. Unmatched junction bases numbered 8, after V lost 6 bases and J lost 3 bases. Germline V gives CDR1 MNHEY, CDR2 SVGAGI.

The V gene is TRBV27, the J gene TRBJ2-1; possibly TRBD2 for D (6 bases). The germline gives CDR1 MNHEY, CDR2 SMNVEV (reference sequence). Trimming cost V 5 bases and J 8 bases, with 10 bases left between them. CDR3 length equals 12 residues. CDR3 coding DNA: TGTGCCAGCAGTCGGACGGGGGATGAGCAGTTCTTC. Translating it yields CASSRTGDEQFF.

This rearrangement joins TRBV29-1 to TRBJ2-3, with 8 bases matching TRBD1. Germline values: CDR1 SQVTM, CDR2 ANQGSEA. CDR3 size: 14 residues. The ends lost 6 bases at V and 2 bases at J; junction bases unmatched: 7. The CDR3 here is CSVGTGRDTDTQYF. CDR3 DNA: TGCAGCGTAGGGACAGGACGGGACACAGATACGCAGTATTTT.

This chain links TRBV18 with TRBJ1-1; D not certain. The V gene's germline CDR1 is KGHSH and CDR2 LQKENI. Trimming left V 5 bases short and J 3 bases short, with 10 bases between. The CDR3 totals 13 residues. This CDR3 reads CASSSGPDTEAFF. Here the CDR3 DNA reads TGTGCCAGCTCATCCGGCCCCGACACTGAAGCTTTCTTT.

The table lists this clone with a few counts. The rearrangement links TRBV5-4 to TRBJ1-2; 7 nucleotides align to TRBD1. The CDR3 consists of 14 residues. The J segment lost 5 bases and the V segment lost 2 bases, leaving 6 bases of the junction unmatched. CDR1 is SGHNT and CDR2 is YYREEE in the germline V gene (reference sequence). The CDR3 DNA reads as TGTGCCAGCAGCTTCGACAGGGCGCAGTATGGCTACACCTTC. This codes for CASSFDRAQYGYTF.

The chain uses TRBV11-2 and TRBJ2-1, with D possibly being TRBD2 (5 bases). The CDR3 length is 12 residues. Between the trimmed V and J ends, which lost 0 bases and 9 bases, there was a span of 6 bases. Germline assignment: CDR1 SGHAT and CDR2 FQNNGV. The CDR3 is CASSLDRGEQFF. The CDR3 DNA is TGTGCCAGCAGCTTAGATCGGGGTGAGCAGTTCTTC. Combining the CDR3 with reference TRBV11-2 and TRBJ2-1 gives the whole variable domain EAGVAQSPRYKIIEKRQSVAFWCNPISGHATLYWYQQILGQGPKLLIQFQNNGVVDDSQLPKDRFSAERLKGVDSTLKIQPAKLEDSAVYLCASSLDRGEQFFGPGTRLTVL.

This sequence joins TRBV15 and TRBJ2-7; possible D gene TRBD1, 6 bases. There are 15 residues in the CDR3. Per the germline V gene, CDR1 is LNHNV and CDR2 is YYDKDF (reference sequence). Trimming removed 2 bases from V and 0 bases from J, with 11 bases in between. CDR3 amino acids: CATSRLQGSSYEQYF. The DNA of the CDR3 is TGTGCCACCAGCAGACTACAGGGTAGCTCCTACGAGCAGTACTTC. Full variable domain (remainder filled in from reference TRBV15 and TRBJ2-7): DAMVIQNPRYQVTQFGKPVTLSCSQTLNHNVMYWYQQKSSQAPKLLFHYYDKDFNNEADTPDNFQSRRPNTSFCFLDIRSPGLGDTAMYLCATSRLQGSSYEQYFGPGTRLTVT.

There are a few counts of this clone. The same CDR3 can be traced to other DNA sequences in this sample. The CDR3 nucleotides are TGTGCCAGCAGTTTAGGCCAGGGCTATGGCTACACCTTC. It is translated as CASSLGQGYGYTF. The gene calls are TRBV27 and TRBJ1-2; D may be TRBD1 (5 bases). This CDR3 region has 13 residues. Trimming removed 2 bases at V and 4 bases at J, with 8 bases between. The germline gives CDR1 MNHEY, CDR2 SMNVEV (reference sequence).

The chain combines TRBV7-2 with TRBJ2-7; TRBD2 agrees at 10 bases. CDR1 and CDR2 (germline): SGHTA, FQGNSA. The CDR3 consists of 16 residues. V lost 1 base and J lost 0; bases outside the gene matches: 3. CDR3 DNA sequence: TGTGCCAGCAGCTTAGGCCCTAGCGGGAGCTCCTACGAGCAGTACTTC. Translated, it gives CASSLGPSGSSYEQYF. Full variable domain (rest looked up from reference TRBV7-2 and TRBJ2-7): GAGVSQSPSNKVTEKGKDVELRCDPISGHTALYWYRQSLGQGLEFLIYFQGNSAPDKSGLPSDRFSAERTGGSVSTLTIQRTQQEDSAVYLCASSLGPSGSSYEQYFGPGTRLTVT.

V and J are TRBV29-1 and TRBJ2-1; D possibly matches TRBD1 or TRBD2 (6 bases each). Trimming took off 8 bases at V and 0 bases at J, with 23 bases between the two ends. The CDR3 has 17 residues. Germline loops: CDR1 SQVTM, CDR2 ANQGSEA. DNA of the CDR3: TGCAGCTCGAGCGGGCTGGGGGGCGCCAGCTCCTACAATGAGCAGTTCTTC. Amino acids: CSSSGLGGASSYNEQFF.

The J gene is TRBJ2-3, the V gene TRBV20-1; D might be TRBD2 (6 bases). This CDR3 contains 11 residues. Per germline, CDR1 DFQATT and CDR2 SNEGSKA (reference sequence). In DNA, the CDR3 is TGCACCCCTTGGAGGGCAGATACGCAGTATTTT. Protein sequence: CTPWRADTQYF.

The V call is TRBV28, the J call TRBJ2-2; TRBD1 or TRBD2 may be the D gene (6 bases each). In germline, CDR1 is MDHEN, CDR2 SYDVKM. The CDR3 runs to 16 residues. V was clipped by 1 base and J by 1 base, with 10 bases between them. CDR3 sequence: CASSLLGGWNTGELFF. The CDR3 nucleotides are TGTGCCAGCAGTTTATTGGGGGGCTGGAACACCGGGGAGCTGTTTTTT.

V is TRBV27 and J is TRBJ1-4; 7 positions agree with TRBD1. The CDR3 consists of 15 residues. The junction had 2 bases not matched to a gene; V was cut back by 3 bases and J by 1 base. Germline CDR1 and CDR2: MNHEY and SMNVEV (reference sequence). CDR3 loop: CASSLTGRTNEKLFF. The CDR3, as DNA: TGTGCCAGCAGTTTGACAGGGAGAACTAATGAAAAACTGTTTTTT.

There are a few counts of this clone. The chain joins TRBV7-9 to TRBJ2-7; 7 nucleotides line up with TRBD1. The CDR3 is 14 residues long. The germline V gene has CDR1 SEHNR and CDR2 FQNEAQ (reference sequence). V dropped 1 base and J dropped 4; count of bases not matched to a gene: 4. CDR3 in amino acids: CASSLGQGWYEQYF. CDR3 coding DNA: TGTGCCAGCAGCTTAGGACAGGGTTGGTACGAGCAGTACTTC.

The chain uses TRBV11-1 and TRBJ2-7; 11 positions match TRBD2. V shed 4 bases, J shed 3 bases, and the junction held 5 bases outside the gene matches. This CDR3 has 15 amino acids. The germline V gene has CDR1 SGHAT and CDR2 FQDESV (reference sequence). The CDR3 sequence is CASSSLGTSGYEQYF. The CDR3 DNA is TGTGCCAGCAGCTCCTTGGGGACTAGCGGCTACGAGCAGTACTTC.

The chain has TRBV7-3 and TRBJ2-3; 9 bases fit TRBD1. The V gene end was trimmed by 0 bases and the J gene end by 5 bases; junction bases not matched to a gene: 3. Germline V gene data show CDR1 as SGHTA and CDR2 as FQGTGA. This CDR3 spans 15 amino acids. CDR3 coding DNA: TGTGCCAGCAGCTTAACCTCGGACAGGGGAGATACGCAGTATTTT. Its protein product is CASSLTSDRGDTQYF.

V is TRBV6-5 and J is TRBJ2-7, with 9 nucleotides matching TRBD1. The germline V gene has CDR1 MNHEY and CDR2 SVGAGI. The CDR3 sequence is 15 residues long. The V and J ends lost 0 bases and 3 bases, in that order; junction bases with no gene match: 3. CDR3 sequence reads: CASSYSKGQGYEQYF. DNA for the CDR3: TGTGCCAGCAGTTACTCGAAGGGACAGGGCTACGAGCAGTACTTC.

The chain recombines TRBV7-9 with TRBJ2-7; D perhaps matches TRBD1 (6 bases). Per germline, CDR1 SEHNR and CDR2 FQNEAQ (reference sequence). Trimming took 0 bases from V and 1 from J, leaving 7 bases between them. CDR3 size: 14 residues. This CDR3 is CASSLADRSYEQYF. Written as DNA, the CDR3 is TGTGCCAGCAGCTTAGCTGACAGGTCCTACGAGCAGTACTTC.

The chain employs TRBV10-3 and TRBJ2-1; 11 bases agree with TRBD2. The germline V gene encodes CDR1 ENHRY and CDR2 SYGVKD. The V gene end was trimmed by 5 bases and the J gene end by 5 bases; junction bases not matched to a gene: 5. This CDR3 region has 15 residues. DNA for the CDR3: TGTGCCATCAGTACGGGACTAGCGGACGACAATGAGCAGTTCTTC. Translating gives CAISTGLADDNEQFF.

This chain links TRBV29-1 with TRBJ2-2, with 10 bases that match TRBD1. Germline V CDR1 and CDR2: SQVTM, ANQGSEA. The CDR3 runs 14 residues. V gave up 4 bases and J gave up 5 bases; unmatched junction bases: 4. The DNA of the CDR3 is TGCAGCGTTGCAGGGACAGGGGAGACCGGGGAGCTGTTTTTT. This gives the protein CSVAGTGETGELFF.